The 15 T cell receptor beta chains below were found in one sample sequenced in a study of cytomegalovirus exposure and HLA in healthy donors. PCR used 60 Vbeta primers and 13 Jbeta primers. Assay: immunoSEQ multiplex PCR; the TCRdb copy retains only in-frame clones and omits some. This sample carries more than 90,000 clones, less than 80% of them seen once, and the ten largest clones take more than 1.5%. The sequenced sample consisted of PBMCs. These TCRs come from a man in his forties or fifties in good health and CMV-seronegative.

This clone was detected only a few times. DNA of the CDR3: TGTGCCAGCAGGAGAGGGGGATCAGAAGAGACCCAGTACTTC. Translation gives CASRRGGSEETQYF. The rearrangement joins TRBV28 to TRBJ2-5, with D tentatively TRBD1 (6 bases). V lost 6 bases and J lost 3, with 14 bases in between. Germline V gene lookup returns CDR1 MDHEN and CDR2 SYDVKM. The CDR3 consists of 14 residues.

V gene TRBV5-1 combines with J gene TRBJ2-7; weak D call: TRBD2 (6 bases). Trimming took off 3 bases at V and 3 bases at J, with 16 bases between the two ends. In germline, CDR1 is SGHRS, CDR2 YFSETQ. The CDR3 extends over 15 amino acids. DNA for the CDR3: TGCGCCAGCAGCTCTCAAGAGGGACTCGGCTACGAGCAGTACTTC. Its protein is CASSSQEGLGYEQYF.

A single count supports this clone. The chain carries TRBV9 and TRBJ2-5; a possible D gene is TRBD1 (6 bases). Trimming removed 0 bases from V and 1 base from J, with 10 bases in between. The V gene's germline CDR1 is SGDLS and CDR2 YYNGEE. CDR3 length: 15 amino acids. The CDR3, as DNA: TGTGCCAGCAGCGTAGAGGGGGTACTCCAAGAGACCCAGTACTTC. Amino acids: CASSVEGVLQETQYF.

The chain couples TRBV2 to TRBJ1-3; no definite D call. Germline V gene lookup returns CDR1 SNHLY and CDR2 FYNNEI. Deletions cut 4 bases from V and 4 bases from J, with 11 bases between. CDR3 length equals 14 residues. The CDR3 nucleotides are TGTGCCAGCAGTGGCGGGAGCCGCGGAAACACCATATATTTT. This gives the protein CASSGGSRGNTIYF.

This sequence joins TRBV9 and TRBJ2-1; tentative D call: TRBD2 (6 bases). The germline V gene has CDR1 SGDLS and CDR2 YYNGEE. V dropped 4 bases and J dropped 4 bases, with 12 bases sitting between them. This CDR3 is built from 14 residues. The CDR3 spells CASSPEGGYNEQFF. CDR3 nucleotides: TGTGCCAGCAGCCCGGAGGGCGGGTACAATGAGCAGTTCTTC.

This rearrangement joins TRBV7-9 to TRBJ2-7; 7 nucleotides line up with TRBD1. Germline V gene data show CDR1 as SEHNR and CDR2 as FQNEAQ (reference sequence). The V and J ends lost 3 bases and 3 bases, in that order; junction bases with no gene match: 2. The CDR3 consists of 13 residues. For the CDR3, the DNA is TGTGCCAGCAGCTTCAGGGACAGCTACGAGCAGTACTTC. It encodes CASSFRDSYEQYF. The full variable domain, with the rest looked up from reference TRBV7-9 and TRBJ2-7, is DTGVSQNPRHKITKRGQNVTFRCDPISEHNRLYWYRQTLGQGPEFLTYFQNEAQLEKSRLLSDRFSAERPKGSFSTLEIQRTEQGDSAMYLCASSFRDSYEQYFGPGTRLTVT.

The chain recombines TRBV9 with TRBJ1-1; D is undetermined. V lost 4 bases, J lost 7 bases, and 8 bases lay in between. The length of the CDR3 is 11 residues. CDR1 and CDR2 from the germline V gene are SGDLS and YYNGEE. The CDR3, as DNA: TGTGCCAGCAGCCCCGCCGGTGAAGCTTTCTTT. Protein product: CASSPAGEAFF.

The chain combines TRBV2 with TRBJ2-1, with 8 nucleotides matching TRBD1. Germline V gene lookup returns CDR1 SNHLY and CDR2 FYNNEI. V gave up 6 bases and J gave up 0 bases; unmatched junction bases: 4. The CDR3 sequence is 15 residues long. The CDR3 here is CASRNGQGSYNEQFF. CDR3 DNA sequence: TGTGCCAGCAGAAATGGACAGGGCTCCTACAATGAGCAGTTCTTC.

DNA of the CDR3: TGTGCCAGTGGGGTAGCGGGAGGGCCTTCCTACGAGCAGTACTTC. It codes for CASGVAGGPSYEQYF. The chain couples TRBV19 to TRBJ2-7, with 11 nucleotides matching TRBD2. V lost 8 bases and J lost 1; bases outside the gene matches: 7. The CDR3 sequence is 15 residues long. Germline CDR1 LNHDA, CDR2 SQIVND (reference sequence).

The V and J genes are TRBV7-4 and TRBJ2-5; perhaps TRBD2 as D (5 bases). Judging by the DNA end, TRBJ2-7 fits better; the J call may be wrong. Germline values: CDR1 SGHVT, CDR2 SQSDAQ. The CDR3 loop spans 15 amino acids. The CDR3 sequence: CASSFRFREGYEQYF. Here the CDR3 DNA reads TGTGCCAGCAGCTTTAGGTTTCGTGAGGGCTACGAGCAGTACTTC.

As to this clone: Within the sample, other DNA sequences also encode this same CDR3. The rearrangement links TRBV9 to TRBJ2-3; TRBD1 aligns across 9 bases. CDR3 length equals 17 residues. The V gene's germline CDR1 is SGDLS and CDR2 YYNGEE. The junction had 9 bases not matched to a gene; V was cut back by 0 bases and J by 4 bases. The CDR3 is CASSVAGQGIWADTQYF. In DNA form, the CDR3 reads TGTGCCAGCAGCGTAGCTGGACAGGGGATTTGGGCAGATACGCAGTATTTT. Looking up the rest from reference TRBV9 and TRBJ2-3 gives the full variable domain: DSGVTQTPKHLITATGQRVTLRCSPRSGDLSVYWYQQSLDQGLQFLIQYYNGEERAKGNILERFSAQQFPDLHSELNLSSLELGDSALYFCASSVAGQGIWADTQYFGPGTRLTVL.

The chain uses TRBV27 and TRBJ2-7; 8 bases agree with TRBD1. CDR1 is MNHEY and CDR2 is SMNVEV in the germline V gene (reference sequence). J was trimmed by 6 bases and V by 1 base; bases with no gene match: 8. CDR3 length equals 15 residues. The CDR3 sequence: CASSLLGTGNSEQYF. Written as DNA, the CDR3 is TGTGCCAGCAGTTTATTGGGGACAGGTAACTCCGAGCAGTACTTC.

The chain joins TRBV6-1 to TRBJ2-3; 9 positions match TRBD1. This CDR3 is built from 13 residues. CDR1 is MNHNS, CDR2 SASEGT, per germline. Germline trimming cut 1 base from V and 13 bases from J; bases unmatched to any gene: 6. The CDR3 loop is CASSEGRDRDEYF. The CDR3 DNA is TGTGCCAGCAGTGAAGGCCGGGACAGGGATGAGTATTTT.

To note about this clone: Additional DNA sequences in this sample encode the identical CDR3. This chain joins TRBV7-2 and TRBJ2-7; 9 nucleotides align to TRBD2. This CDR3 is built from 15 residues. Looked up from germline, CDR1 is SGHTA and CDR2 is FQGNSA. The trim removed 6 bases at V and 7 bases at J, leaving 13 bases unmatched. This CDR3 reads CASRWTSEALLEQYF. The CDR3 DNA sequence: TGTGCCAGCAGGTGGACTAGCGAGGCCCTTTTAGAGCAGTACTTC. Together with reference TRBV7-2 and TRBJ2-7, the CDR3 gives the full variable domain: GAGVSQSPSNKVTEKGKDVELRCDPISGHTALYWYRQSLGQGLEFLIYFQGNSAPDKSGLPSDRFSAERTGGSVSTLTIQRTQQEDSAVYLCASRWTSEALLEQYFGPGTRLTVT.

This clone was seen only a few times. This chain connects TRBV14 to TRBJ2-7; the D gene is possibly TRBD2 (6 bases). The CDR3 consists of 15 residues. Germline-derived CDR1 and CDR2 are SGHDN and FVKESK. The V end was cut by 0 bases, the J end by 8 bases, with 17 bases between. This chain's CDR3 is CASSQDPAGQSKQYF. In nucleotides, the CDR3 is TGTGCCAGCAGCCAAGATCCGGCGGGGCAGAGCAAGCAGTACTTC.